A selection of T cell receptor beta chains follows, all from one sample in a study of T-cell memory formation after mild COVID-19. TCRdb re-called the 5' RACE reads through MiXCR, storing one row per CDR3 protein. The repertoire holds roughly 52,000 distinct CDR3 sequences, with 9.5% as singletons. Sequenced input: PBMCs or a T cell subset sorted from them (not recorded which). The receptors stem from a man younger than 35 who had mild COVID-19 (a few samples of this study predate the infection). Cell type and time point are not known. The CDR3 runs from the conserved cysteine through the conserved F or W. Size values are once, few and many counts, or a class for expanded clones, and some rows have none.

v_gene: TRBV7-9; abundance: -; CDR3aa: CASSSQGTNNSPLHF
v_gene: TRBV29-1; abundance: -; CDR3aa: CSVGGLAGVTDTQYF
v_gene: TRBV5-1; abundance: few; CDR3aa: CASSLGTGKTTNYGYTF
v_gene: TRBV4-3; abundance: -; CDR3aa: CASSQDGGGEKLFF
v_gene: TRBV7-2; abundance: many; CDR3aa: CASSLGQTRATDTQYF
v_gene: TRBV4-2; abundance: few; CDR3aa: CASSENSGNTIYF
v_gene: TRBV7-2; abundance: many; CDR3aa: CASSLVPGQGSAEGGYTF
v_gene: TRBV6-6; abundance: -; CDR3aa: CASSYSQTGATEAFF
v_gene: TRBV2; abundance: few; CDR3aa: CASKGGLSTGELFF
v_gene: TRBV3-1; abundance: few; CDR3aa: CASTPRTGEETQYF
v_gene: TRBV18; abundance: -; CDR3aa: CASSPTQGDTQYF
v_gene: TRBV12-3/TRBV12-4; abundance: -; CDR3aa: CASSLSNMNTEAFF
v_gene: TRBV4-1; abundance: many; CDR3aa: CASSQQGVNSPLHF
v_gene: TRBV5-5; abundance: few; CDR3aa: CASSLPLYEQFF
v_gene: TRBV19; abundance: few; CDR3aa: CAIKSGGAADTQYF
v_gene: TRBV10-3; abundance: -; CDR3aa: CAISGTGGLNTEAFF
v_gene: TRBV3-1; abundance: -; CDR3aa: CASSQAAWNTEAFF
v_gene: TRBV7-2; abundance: -; CDR3aa: CASSFQGGQPQHF
v_gene: TRBV5-1; abundance: many; CDR3aa: CASSFAGTGELFF
v_gene: TRBV11-2; abundance: -; CDR3aa: CASSLAEREETQYF
v_gene: TRBV6-2/TRBV6-3; abundance: -; CDR3aa: CASSSRARNQPQHF
v_gene: TRBV7-2; abundance: many; CDR3aa: CASSLAFQETQYF
v_gene: TRBV6-5; abundance: many; CDR3aa: CASSLDRGLYEQYF
v_gene: TRBV5-4; abundance: many; CDR3aa: CASSLTGQRQETQYF
v_gene: TRBV7-2; abundance: -; CDR3aa: CASSYGGEQPQHF
v_gene: TRBV20-1; abundance: many; CDR3aa: CSASRGESYTF
v_gene: TRBV4-3; abundance: few; CDR3aa: CASSQDITGWETQYF
v_gene: TRBV5-1; abundance: -; CDR3aa: CASGWTGGSGEQFF
v_gene: TRBV6-2/TRBV6-3; abundance: -; CDR3aa: CASSTNRGERETQYF
v_gene: TRBV7-9; abundance: many; CDR3aa: CASSPRTRETVYNEQFF
v_gene: TRBV5-6; abundance: -; CDR3aa: CASTTWGQGFIDTQYF
v_gene: TRBV20-1; abundance: -; CDR3aa: CSARVFRGNSETQYF
v_gene: TRBV5-6; abundance: many; CDR3aa: CASSRDRVGEQYF